A selection of T cell receptor beta chains follows, all from one sample in a study of regulatory T cells in long-lasting Graves disease. TCRdb reprocessed the multiplex PCR reads with MiXCR, giving one entry per CDR3 protein. The table lists roughly 610,000 distinct CDR3 sequences, 15% to 20% of them singletons. These records were also assigned to another study, of T cells in Graves' hyperthyroidism and ophthalmopathy.

Material: peripheral blood mononuclear cells (PBMCs), obtained at new diagnosis, from a patient treated with antithyroid drugs. The receptors come from a man aged 18 to 29 with Graves disease. The CDR3 runs from the conserved cysteine through the conserved F or W. A D gene is named only where the DNA matches it firmly. Not all rows give a size; the values are once, few, many and, for expanded clones, a class.

v_gene	abundance	d_gene	j_gene	CDR3nt	CDR3aa
TRBV29-1	NA	NA	TRBJ1-3	TGCAGCGTTCACTCTTCGGGGCTCTCTGGAAACACCATATATTTT	CSVHSSGLSGNTIYF
TRBV7-8	many	NA	TRBJ2-7	TGTGCCAGCAGCTTAGTTGTAGGGGGAGGTTTAAACTACGAGCAGTACTTC	CASSLVVGGGLNYEQYF
TRBV5-4	NA	NA	TRBJ2-1	TGTGCCAGCAGCTTGGCTTCTCGGAGTGAGCAGTTCTTC	CASSLASRSEQFF
TRBV12-3/TRBV12-4	many	NA	TRBJ2-1	TGTGCCAGCAGTTTCAAGGGGGGGCATGAGCAGTTCTTC	CASSFKGGHEQFF
TRBV12-3/TRBV12-4	few	NA	TRBJ1-3	TGTGCCAGCAGCCCGAGGGGGGTATGGGAAAACACCATATATTTT	CASSPRGVWENTIYF
TRBV19	few	TRBD2	TRBJ2-5	TGTGCCAGTAGTATAGATGGCGGGAGAACTGGGACCCAGTACTTC	CASSIDGGRTGTQYF
TRBV5-1	many	TRBD2	TRBJ2-1	TGCGCCAGCAGCCCCCAAGGACTAGCGGGAGGGCCGCAGTTCTTC	CASSPQGLAGGPQFF
TRBV5-1	NA	NA	TRBJ2-1	TGCGCCAGCCCTAGGAACAGGGCAGGGACCTACAATGAGCAGTTCTTC	CASPRNRAGTYNEQFF
TRBV2	many	NA	TRBJ1-1	TGTGCCAGCATAAACAGCAGACCGAACACTGAAGCTTTCTTT	CASINSRPNTEAFF
TRBV5-5	many	NA	TRBJ1-5	TGTGCCAGCAGCGAGGGGCCCGCGACAGCCAAACATTTT	CASSEGPATAKHF
TRBV5-1	NA	TRBD1	TRBJ1-1	TGCGCCAGCAGCTTGAGGCCTCGGGACAGGGTATCCGAAGCTTTCTTT	CASSLRPRDRVSEAFF
TRBV30	many	NA	TRBJ2-1	TGTGCCTGGAGTGAATACAATGAGCAGTTCTTC	CAWSEYNEQFF
TRBV29-1	many	NA	TRBJ2-7	TGCAGCGCCCTCGGGACGCTTTTTACCGAGCAGTACTTC	CSALGTLFTEQYF
TRBV9	few	NA	TRBJ2-5	TGTGCCAGCAGCGTAGCGTTGGGGGGAGAAAAGACCCAGTACTTC	CASSVALGGEKTQYF
TRBV7-9	few	NA	TRBJ2-2	TGTGCCAGCAGCTTAGTATGGGCCTCGAACACCGGGGAGCTGTTTTTT	CASSLVWASNTGELFF
TRBV15	few	TRBD2	TRBJ2-1	TGTGCCACCAGCAGAGTGCGGGAGGTGGGCGATGAGCAGTTCTTC	CATSRVREVGDEQFF
TRBV5-1	many	TRBD2	TRBJ2-7	TGCGCCAGCAGCTCCGGGACTAGCTCCTTTAGCTCCTACGAGCAGTACTTC	CASSSGTSSFSSYEQYF
TRBV19	NA	TRBD2	TRBJ2-4	TGTGCCAGTAGGGAGGGACTAGCGGGAGGTTGGGCCAAAAACATTCAGTACTTC	CASREGLAGGWAKNIQYF
TRBV7-8	NA	NA	TRBJ1-2	TGCGCCAGCAGCCAAGTGCTAGGGCCCTCTAACTATGGCTACACCTTC	CASSQVLGPSNYGYTF
TRBV3-1	NA	NA	TRBJ2-1	TGTGCCAGCAGCCACCCAGGGGGGGGCTCCTACAATGAGCAGTTCTTC	CASSHPGGGSYNEQFF
TRBV12-3/TRBV12-4	few	NA	TRBJ2-6	TGTGCCAGCAGTTTTGTCGCCATCTTGGTACGCCCGGGACAAGACTCTGGGGCCAACGTCCTGACTTTC	CASSFVAILVRPGQDSGANVLTF
TRBV3-1	NA	NA	TRBJ1-3	TGTGCCAGCAGCCATCCCGTAACCGGAAACACCATATATTTT	CASSHPVTGNTIYF
TRBV7-2	few	NA	TRBJ1-6	TGTGCCAGCAGCCCCGGGGGGTTCCGAAATTCACCCCTCCACTTT	CASSPGGFRNSPLHF
TRBV28	many	NA	TRBJ1-5	TGTGCCAGCAGTGGACCTTATAGCAATCAGCCCCAGCATTTT	CASSGPYSNQPQHF
TRBV27	many	TRBD2	TRBJ2-3	TGTGCCAGCAGACTAGCGGGAGCCGATACGCAGTATTTT	CASRLAGADTQYF
TRBV20-1	few	TRBD1	TRBJ1-3	TGCAGTGCTAGGGGGCTGGCCCCGGTCGAACCGGGACAGCAATTCTCTGGAAACACCATATATTTT	CSARGLAPVEPGQQFSGNTIYF
TRBV27	many	TRBD1	TRBJ2-2	TGTGCCAGCAGTTCTGACAGGGTTGGGGAGCTGTTTTTT	CASSSDRVGELFF
TRBV20-1	NA	TRBD1	TRBJ1-2	TGCAGTGCTAGAGCCAGACAGGGGCCCTATGGCTACACCTTC	CSARARQGPYGYTF
TRBV29-1	once	NA	TRBJ2-1	TGCAGCGCCGTGACGGGGTGGGACAATAAGCAGTTCTTC	CSAVTGWDNKQFF
TRBV20-1	few	NA	TRBJ2-1	TGCAGTGTGTCGCAGGGAAATGAGCAGTTCTTC	CSVSQGNEQFF
TRBV12-3/TRBV12-4	many	NA	TRBJ1-6	TGTGCCAGCAGTTTAACAGGGAATAATTCACCCCTCCACTTT	CASSLTGNNSPLHF
TRBV11-2	many	TRBD2	TRBJ2-1	TGTGCCAGCGAGCTAACTGGCGGGGGGAAAGAGCAGTTCTTC	CASELTGGGKEQFF
TRBV11-2	few	NA	TRBJ2-1	TGTGCCAGCAGCGACGGGGGCAGGGAGAACTACAATGAGCAGTTCTTC	CASSDGGRENYNEQFF
TRBV5-1	few	TRBD2	TRBJ2-5	TGCGCCAGCAGCTTGGTTCTAGCGGGAGGTGAGACCCAGTACTTC	CASSLVLAGGETQYF
TRBV10-3	many	TRBD2	TRBJ2-7	TGTGCCATCATTAGGCGGACTAGCGGGCCCGGAAGCTCCTACGAGCAGTACTTC	CAIIRRTSGPGSSYEQYF
TRBV28	few	NA	TRBJ1-4	TGTGCCAGCAGCCCTTATGAGGCGGGTTACGAAAAACTGTTTTTT	CASSPYEAGYEKLFF
TRBV12-3/TRBV12-4	many	NA	TRBJ2-1	TGTGCCAGCAGTTTAAGGCACGAGTCCTACAATGAGCAGTTCTTC	CASSLRHESYNEQFF
TRBV9	few	TRBD1	TRBJ2-7	TGTGCCAGCAGCACCAGGACAGGGGGCGACGAGCAGTACTTC	CASSTRTGGDEQYF
TRBV3-1	NA	NA	TRBJ1-3	TGTGCCAGCAGCCAGTTTTTGGGGTTTGGAAACACCATATATTTT	CASSQFLGFGNTIYF
TRBV3-1	once	TRBD2	TRBJ2-2	TGTGCCAGCAGCCAAGGAGGACTAGCGAGGAACACCGGGGAGCTGTTTTTT	CASSQGGLARNTGELFF
TRBV29-1	many	TRBD1	TRBJ2-5	TGCAGCGCCAATGACAGGGACCAAGAGACCCAGTACTTC	CSANDRDQETQYF
TRBV5-1	NA	TRBD1	TRBJ1-1	TGCGCCAGCAGCATCGGGACAGGGAAGGTCACTGAAGCTTTCTTT	CASSIGTGKVTEAFF
TRBV27	few	NA	TRBJ2-5	TGTGCCAGCAGCCAGTTGGGATCCCAAGAGACCCAGTACTTC	CASSQLGSQETQYF
TRBV6-1	NA	NA	TRBJ2-7	TGTGCCAGCAGTCAACCACCGAGGAGGACGTCCTCCTACGAGCAGTACTTC	CASSQPPRRTSSYEQYF
TRBV28	NA	NA	TRBJ2-4	TGTGCCAGCAGTTCCCCGAGGCTGGGAAACATTCAGTACTTC	CASSSPRLGNIQYF
TRBV27	many	NA	TRBJ1-2	TGTGCCAGCTTCCCTACAACCCACACGGTTAGTCCCATCGACTACACCTTC	CASFPTTHTVSPIDYTF
TRBV20-1	NA	NA	TRBJ2-3	TGCAGTGCTAGAAGTTTTACGGGAGTCGTAGATACGCAGTATTTT	CSARSFTGVVDTQYF
TRBV15	few	NA	TRBJ1-1	TGTGCCACCAGCAGAGTTTGGGGACCCAGTGAAGCTTTCTTT	CATSRVWGPSEAFF
TRBV3-1	many	TRBD1	TRBJ1-2	TGTGCCAGCAGCCAAGATCGGACAGGCAGACCCTATGGCTACACCTTC	CASSQDRTGRPYGYTF
TRBV7-2	many	NA	TRBJ2-1	TGTGCCAGCAGCCCTCGAGGGGCAGGGGACTTCACCTACAATGAGCAGTTCTTC	CASSPRGAGDFTYNEQFF
TRBV4-1	NA	NA	TRBJ2-3	TGCGCCAGCAGCCACGATACAGATACGCAGTATTTT	CASSHDTDTQYF
TRBV20-1	few	TRBD2	TRBJ2-7	TGCAGTGCTAGGGGACCCGGGACTAGAGTTGACGAGCAGTACTTC	CSARGPGTRVDEQYF
TRBV2	many	NA	TRBJ2-7	TGTGCCAGCGGGACCTACGGGGCCGAGCAGTACTTC	CASGTYGAEQYF
TRBV12-3/TRBV12-4	NA	TRBD1	TRBJ2-5	TGTGCCAGCAGTTCCGCAGGGGGAGAGACCCAGTACTTC	CASSSAGGETQYF
TRBV11-3	many	NA	TRBJ1-1	TGTGCCAGCAGCTTAGGGACAGCCGTCAATGAAGCTTTCTTT	CASSLGTAVNEAFF